What follows is one T cell receptor beta chain and its context. Per the original methods: The authors estimated nucleated cell counts from reference gene primer amplification. The data were produced by immunoSEQ multiplex PCR, yet TCRdb's version contains in-frame clones alone and is incomplete. The V and J calls and clone size come from that table; D and trimming were worked out from the DNA. Counted here are tens of thousands of clones, 84% occurring once; the ten biggest clones make up roughly 16%. This sample is drawn from a study of blood T cell repertoires in COVID-19. About the research overall: The United States, Italy and Spain provided the acute and convalescent COVID-19 samples.

Seattle patients were enrolled while actively infected and followed longitudinally. Germline V gene data show CDR1 as SGHRS and CDR2 as YFSETQ. The CDR3 spans 17 residues. After removal of 0 bases from V and 7 bases from J, the junction contained 10 bases not matched to a gene. The chain combines TRBV5-1 with TRBJ2-2, with 9 bases identical to TRBD1. Material: peripheral blood. The source is a man in his sixties with COVID-19, enrolled during active disease. CDR3 nucleotide sequence: TGCGCCAGCAGCTTGGTGTCCCGGGACAGGGCCGGCGGGGAGCTGTTTTTT. Translated: CASSLVSRDRAGGELFF.